The 10 T cell receptor beta chains presented below share a single source sample, sequenced in a study of blood T cell repertoires in COVID-19. Some clones are missing from TCRdb's copy, which holds only in-frame ones; the method was immunoSEQ multiplex PCR. The profile shows about 33,000 clones, around 90% of them singletons. The sample consisted of peripheral blood. Receptors were obtained from a man between 60 and 75 years old with acute or convalescent COVID-19.

V gene TRBV11-2 combines with J gene TRBJ1-6; the match to TRBD1 covers 9 bases. Looked up from germline, CDR1 is SGHAT and CDR2 is FQNNGV. There are 15 residues in the CDR3. Losses at the gene ends were 4 bases for V and 12 bases for J; bases not matched to a gene: 10. For the CDR3, the DNA is TGTGCCAGCAGCTCGGGACAGGGCCCACAGATACCCCTCCACTTT. Residues: CASSSGQGPQIPLHF.

V is TRBV5-1 and J is TRBJ2-3; 7 bases are shared with TRBD2. CDR1 is SGHRS and CDR2 is YFSETQ in the germline V gene. The V and J ends lost 0 bases and 0 bases, in that order; junction bases with no gene match: 4. This CDR3 is 16 amino acids long. In nucleotides, the CDR3 is TGCGCCAGCAGCTTGGCGCTAGCGGCTAGCACAGATACGCAGTATTTT. Translation: CASSLALAASTDTQYF.

The chain recombines TRBV20-1 with TRBJ1-5; perhaps TRBD1 as D (5 bases). The germline V gene encodes CDR1 DFQATT and CDR2 SNEGSKA (reference sequence). V was shortened by 3 bases and J by 6 bases, with 12 bases between the two germline ends. The CDR3 has 13 amino acids. The CDR3 protein is CSASRGSRQPQHF. CDR3 DNA sequence: TGCAGTGCTAGTCGGGGGTCTCGTCAGCCCCAGCATTTT.

The V call is TRBV6-1, the J call TRBJ1-1, with D possibly TRBD1 on 6 matching bases. This CDR3 is built from 15 residues. Trimming took 2 bases from V and 2 from J, leaving 12 bases between them. Germline loops: CDR1 MNHNS, CDR2 SASEGT. This chain's CDR3 is CASSEIQGPNTEAFF. CDR3 DNA: TGTGCCAGCAGTGAAATTCAGGGGCCCAACACTGAAGCTTTCTTT.

This chain links TRBV19 with TRBJ1-5; perhaps TRBD1 as D (5 bases). Germline CDR1 reads LNHDA; CDR2 reads SQIVND (reference sequence). Trimming left V 5 bases short and J 0 bases short, with 14 bases between. CDR3 size: 16 residues. CDR3 bases: TGTGCCAGTAGTCCTGACAGAACTTATAGCAATCAGCCCCAGCATTTT. Translation: CASSPDRTYSNQPQHF. The variable domain in full, completed from reference TRBV19 and TRBJ1-5, reads DGGITQSPKYLFRKEGQNVTLSCEQNLNHDAMYWYRQDPGQGLRLIYYSQIVNDFQKGDIAEGYSVSREKKESFPLTVTSAQKNPTAFYLCASSPDRTYSNQPQHFGDGTRLSIL.

This chain connects TRBV7-2 to TRBJ2-3; 14 bases align to TRBD2. Germline V gene data show CDR1 as SGHTA and CDR2 as FQGNSA. This CDR3 has 18 residues. Unmatched junction bases numbered 13, after V lost 1 base and J lost 10 bases. CDR3 loop: CASSLGTSGRRLSVAQYF. DNA for the CDR3: TGTGCCAGCAGCTTAGGGACTAGCGGGAGGCGTTTGTCCGTAGCGCAGTATTTT.

The DNA for the CDR3 is TGTGCCAGCAGCCCTAACAGGGCTTACAATGAGCAGTTCTTC. Residues: CASSPNRAYNEQFF. The chain carries TRBV7-8 and TRBJ2-1; D is possibly TRBD1 (6 bases). CDR1 SGHVS and CDR2 FQNEAQ come from the germline V gene. The CDR3 is made up of 14 amino acids. Trimming took 5 bases from V and 4 from J, leaving 12 bases between them.

The chain combines TRBV5-8 with TRBJ2-2; TRBD2 aligns across 11 bases. The V and J ends lost 2 bases and 2 bases, in that order; junction bases with no gene match: 2. The CDR3 has 16 residues. From germline, CDR1 is SGHTS and CDR2 YDEGEE. DNA for the CDR3: TGTGCCAGCAGCTTTACTAGCGGGAGAAACACCGGGGAGCTGTTTTTT. Residues: CASSFTSGRNTGELFF.

CDR3 nucleotides: TGTGCCAGCAGTTCCGGGAGGGTCACTGAAGCTTTCTTT. Translated: CASSSGRVTEAFF. The chain joins TRBV6-2 or TRBV6-3 to TRBJ1-1; D not resolved. V was trimmed by 4 bases and J by 4 bases, leaving 10 bases between them. The CDR3 contains 13 residues. CDR1 is MNHEY and CDR2 is SVGEGT in the germline V gene.

The chain is built from TRBV28 and TRBJ2-5, with TRBD2 matching over 10 bases. Germline-derived CDR1 and CDR2 are MDHEN and SYDVKM. After removal of 10 bases from V and 5 bases from J, the junction contained 22 bases not matched to a gene. This CDR3 has 18 residues. Here the CDR3 DNA reads TGTGCCAAGTGCCCGAGAAAGCGGGAGGGGGGATATAAGGAGACCCAGTACTTC. Amino acid sequence: CAKCPRKREGGYKETQYF.